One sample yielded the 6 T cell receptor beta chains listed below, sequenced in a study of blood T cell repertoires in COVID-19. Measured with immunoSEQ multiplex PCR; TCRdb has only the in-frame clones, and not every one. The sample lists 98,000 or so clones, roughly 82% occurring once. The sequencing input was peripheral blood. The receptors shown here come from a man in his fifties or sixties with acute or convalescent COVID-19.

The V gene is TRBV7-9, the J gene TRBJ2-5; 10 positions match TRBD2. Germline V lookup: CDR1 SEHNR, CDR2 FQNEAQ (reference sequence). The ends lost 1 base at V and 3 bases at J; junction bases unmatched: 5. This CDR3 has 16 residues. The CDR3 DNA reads TGTGCCAGCAGCTTAGGGGTAGCGGGAGGTGAAGAGACCCAGTACTTC. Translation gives CASSLGVAGGEETQYF.

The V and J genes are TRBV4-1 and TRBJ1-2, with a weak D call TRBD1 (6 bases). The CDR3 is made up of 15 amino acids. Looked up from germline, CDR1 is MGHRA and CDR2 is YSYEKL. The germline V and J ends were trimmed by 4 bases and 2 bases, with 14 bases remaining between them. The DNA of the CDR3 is TGCGCCAGCAGCCCTTCGGACAGCTTGAACTATGGCTACACCTTC. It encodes CASSPSDSLNYGYTF.

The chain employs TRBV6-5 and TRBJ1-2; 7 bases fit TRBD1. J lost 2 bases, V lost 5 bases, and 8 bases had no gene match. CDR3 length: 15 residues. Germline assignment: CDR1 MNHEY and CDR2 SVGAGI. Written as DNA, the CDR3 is TGTGCCAGCAGTAGACAGGGTTTCCGGAACTATGGCTACACCTTC. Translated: CASSRQGFRNYGYTF.

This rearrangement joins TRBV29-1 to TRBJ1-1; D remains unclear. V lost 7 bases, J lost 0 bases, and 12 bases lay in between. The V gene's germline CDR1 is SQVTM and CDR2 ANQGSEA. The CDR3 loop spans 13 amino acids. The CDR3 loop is CSAVGEMNTEAFF. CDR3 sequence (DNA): TGCAGCGCCGTCGGGGAGATGAACACTGAAGCTTTCTTT.

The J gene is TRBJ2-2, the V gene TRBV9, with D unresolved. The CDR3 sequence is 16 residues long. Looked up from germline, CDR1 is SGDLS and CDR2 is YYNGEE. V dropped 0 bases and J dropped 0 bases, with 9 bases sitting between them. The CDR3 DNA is TGTGCCAGCAGCGTAGGATCCAGCGCGAACACCGGGGAGCTGTTTTTT. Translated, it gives CASSVGSSANTGELFF.

For the CDR3, the DNA is TGTGCCAGCAGCTCCCCGGACAGGGGGCCTCAGCCCCAGCATTTT. It codes for CASSSPDRGPQPQHF. V usage is TRBV28 and J usage is TRBJ1-5; 11 nucleotides align to TRBD1. Trimming cost V 6 bases and J 6 bases; bases outside gene matches: 7. The CDR3 loop spans 15 amino acids. The germline V gene encodes CDR1 MDHEN and CDR2 SYDVKM.